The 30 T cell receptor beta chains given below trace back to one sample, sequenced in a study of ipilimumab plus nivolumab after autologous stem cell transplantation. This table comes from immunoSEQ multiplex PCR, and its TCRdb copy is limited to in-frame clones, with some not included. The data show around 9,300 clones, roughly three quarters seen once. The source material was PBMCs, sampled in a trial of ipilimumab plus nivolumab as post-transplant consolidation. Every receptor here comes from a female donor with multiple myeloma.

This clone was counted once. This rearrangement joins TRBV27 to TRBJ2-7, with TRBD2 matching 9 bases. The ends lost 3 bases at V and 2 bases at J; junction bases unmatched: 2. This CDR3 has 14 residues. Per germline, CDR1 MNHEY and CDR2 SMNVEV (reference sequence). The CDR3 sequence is CASSFRLAAYEQYF. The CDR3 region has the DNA TGTGCCAGCAGTTTCAGACTAGCGGCCTACGAGCAGTACTTC.

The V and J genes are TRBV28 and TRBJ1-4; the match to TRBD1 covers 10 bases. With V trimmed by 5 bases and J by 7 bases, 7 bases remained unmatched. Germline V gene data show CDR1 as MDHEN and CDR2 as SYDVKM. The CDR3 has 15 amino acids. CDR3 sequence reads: CASSDGQGDIEKLFF. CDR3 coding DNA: TGTGCCAGCAGTGATGGACAGGGGGACATTGAAAAACTGTTTTTT.

CDR3: CASSSRTGRDEQYF. DNA for the CDR3: TGTGCCAGTAGTAGTAGGACAGGGCGCGACGAGCAGTACTTC. This chain links TRBV19 with TRBJ2-7; 8 bases align to TRBD1. The CDR3 runs 14 residues. Germline CDR1 and CDR2: LNHDA and SQIVND (reference sequence). With 4 bases clipped from V and 5 bases from J, the junction kept 7 bases outside the gene matches.

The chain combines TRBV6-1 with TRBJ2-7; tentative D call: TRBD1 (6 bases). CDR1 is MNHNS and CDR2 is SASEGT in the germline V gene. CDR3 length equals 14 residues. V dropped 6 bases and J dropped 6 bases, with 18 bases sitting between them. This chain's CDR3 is CASRNRDTPLEQYF. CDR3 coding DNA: TGTGCCAGCAGAAACCGGGACACCCCTCTCGAGCAGTACTTC.

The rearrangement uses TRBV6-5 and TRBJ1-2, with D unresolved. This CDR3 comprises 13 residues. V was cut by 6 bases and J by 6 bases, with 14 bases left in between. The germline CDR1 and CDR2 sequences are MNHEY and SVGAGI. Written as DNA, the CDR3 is TGTGCCAGCAGGGCCCCTATACGGGATGGCTACACCTTC. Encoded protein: CASRAPIRDGYTF.

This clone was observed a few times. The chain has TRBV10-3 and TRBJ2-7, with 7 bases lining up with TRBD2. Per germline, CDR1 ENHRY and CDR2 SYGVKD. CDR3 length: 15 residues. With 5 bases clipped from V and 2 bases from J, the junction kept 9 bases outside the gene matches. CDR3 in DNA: TGTGCCATCAGTCGGGGCGGGAGTGGAACCTACGAGCAGTACTTC. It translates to CAISRGGSGTYEQYF.

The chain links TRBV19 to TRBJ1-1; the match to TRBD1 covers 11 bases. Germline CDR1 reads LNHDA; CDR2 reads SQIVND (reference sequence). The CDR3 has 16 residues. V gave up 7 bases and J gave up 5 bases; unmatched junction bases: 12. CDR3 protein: CASIRVGTGGTTEAFF. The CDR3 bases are TGTGCCAGTATAAGGGTCGGGACAGGGGGTACAACTGAAGCTTTCTTT.

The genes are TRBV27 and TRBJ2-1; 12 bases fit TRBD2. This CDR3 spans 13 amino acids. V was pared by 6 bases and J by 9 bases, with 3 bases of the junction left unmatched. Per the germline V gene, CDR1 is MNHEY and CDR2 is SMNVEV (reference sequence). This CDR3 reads CASSPSGRVEQFF. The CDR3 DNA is TGTGCCAGCAGCCCTAGCGGGAGGGTTGAGCAGTTCTTC.

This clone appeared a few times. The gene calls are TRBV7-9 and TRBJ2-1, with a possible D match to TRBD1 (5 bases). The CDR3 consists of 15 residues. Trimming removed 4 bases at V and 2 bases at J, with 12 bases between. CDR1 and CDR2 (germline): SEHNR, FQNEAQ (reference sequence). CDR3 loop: CASSSPGWTYNEQFF. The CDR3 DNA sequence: TGTGCCAGCAGCTCTCCAGGGTGGACCTACAATGAGCAGTTCTTC.

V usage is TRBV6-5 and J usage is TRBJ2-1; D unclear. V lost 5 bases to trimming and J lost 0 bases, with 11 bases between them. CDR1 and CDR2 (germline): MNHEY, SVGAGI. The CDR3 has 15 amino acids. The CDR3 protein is CASSVRGSSYNEQFF. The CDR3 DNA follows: TGTGCCAGCAGTGTCCGCGGTAGCTCCTACAATGAGCAGTTCTTC.

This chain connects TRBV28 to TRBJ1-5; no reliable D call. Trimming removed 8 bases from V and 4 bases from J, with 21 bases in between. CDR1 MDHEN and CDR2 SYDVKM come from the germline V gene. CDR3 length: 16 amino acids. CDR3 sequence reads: CASYDVKTTANQPQHF. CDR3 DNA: TGTGCCAGCTACGACGTGAAAACTACAGCAAATCAGCCCCAGCATTTT. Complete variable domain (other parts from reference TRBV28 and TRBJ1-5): DVKVTQSSRYLVKRTGEKVFLECVQDMDHENMFWYRQDPGLGLRLIYFSYDVKMKEKGDIPEGYSVSREKKERFSLILESASTNQTSMYLCASYDVKTTANQPQHFGDGTRLSIL.

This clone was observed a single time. Written as DNA, the CDR3 is TGTGCCATCAGTGAACCGACTAGCGGGAGGTACATGGATACGCAGTATTTT. Its protein product is CAISEPTSGRYMDTQYF. The V gene is TRBV10-3, the J gene TRBJ2-3, with 13 bases matching TRBD2. Looked up from germline, CDR1 is ENHRY and CDR2 is SYGVKD. The CDR3 has 17 amino acids. J lost 6 bases, V lost 3 bases, and 9 bases had no gene match.

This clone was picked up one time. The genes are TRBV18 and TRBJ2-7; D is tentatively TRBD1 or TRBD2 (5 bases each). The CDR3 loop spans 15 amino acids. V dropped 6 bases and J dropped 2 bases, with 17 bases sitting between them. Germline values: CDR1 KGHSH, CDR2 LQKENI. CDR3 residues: CASSPYGDGAYEQYF. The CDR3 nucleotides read TGTGCCAGCTCTCCCTACGGGGACGGGGCCTACGAGCAGTACTTC.

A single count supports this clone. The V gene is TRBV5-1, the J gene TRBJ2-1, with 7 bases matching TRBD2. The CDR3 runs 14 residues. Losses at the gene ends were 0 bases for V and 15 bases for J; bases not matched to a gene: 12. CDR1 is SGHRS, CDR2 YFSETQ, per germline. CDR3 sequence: CASSLDSSAGALFF. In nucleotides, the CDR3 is TGCGCCAGCAGCTTGGATAGTTCGGCGGGAGCTCTGTTCTTC.

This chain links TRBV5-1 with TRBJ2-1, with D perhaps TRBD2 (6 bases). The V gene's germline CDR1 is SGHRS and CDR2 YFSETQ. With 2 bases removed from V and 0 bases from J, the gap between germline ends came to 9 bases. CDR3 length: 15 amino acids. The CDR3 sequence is CASSFSGNSYNEQFF. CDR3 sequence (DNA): TGCGCCAGCAGCTTTAGCGGAAACTCCTACAATGAGCAGTTCTTC. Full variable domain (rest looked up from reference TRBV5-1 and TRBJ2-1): KAGVTQTPRYLIKTRGQQVTLSCSPISGHRSVSWYQQTPGQGLQFLFEYFSETQRNKGNFPGRFSGRQFSNSRSEMNVSTLELGDSALYLCASSFSGNSYNEQFFGPGTRLTVL.

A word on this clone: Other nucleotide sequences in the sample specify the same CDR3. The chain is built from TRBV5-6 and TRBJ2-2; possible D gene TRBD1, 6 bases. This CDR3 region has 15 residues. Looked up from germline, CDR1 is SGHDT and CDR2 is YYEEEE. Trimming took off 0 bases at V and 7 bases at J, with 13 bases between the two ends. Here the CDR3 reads CASSLVGGAVGELFF. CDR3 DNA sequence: TGTGCCAGCAGCTTGGTTGGGGGCGCGGTCGGGGAGCTGTTTTTT.

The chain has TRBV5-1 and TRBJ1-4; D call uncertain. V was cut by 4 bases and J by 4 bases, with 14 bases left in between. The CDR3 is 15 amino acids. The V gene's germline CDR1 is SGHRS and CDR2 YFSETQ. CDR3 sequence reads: CASSPFGEVNEKLFF. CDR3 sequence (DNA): TGCGCCAGCAGCCCCTTTGGAGAGGTTAATGAAAAACTGTTTTTT.

The CDR3 is CASSFGGAGEKLFF. The CDR3 DNA sequence: TGCGCCAGCAGCTTCGGGGGGGCTGGTGAAAAACTGTTTTTT. The chain is built from TRBV5-1 and TRBJ1-4; a possible D gene is TRBD1 (6 bases). Germline CDR1 SGHRS, CDR2 YFSETQ. Trimming removed 2 bases at V and 7 bases at J, with 12 bases between. This CDR3 is built from 14 residues.

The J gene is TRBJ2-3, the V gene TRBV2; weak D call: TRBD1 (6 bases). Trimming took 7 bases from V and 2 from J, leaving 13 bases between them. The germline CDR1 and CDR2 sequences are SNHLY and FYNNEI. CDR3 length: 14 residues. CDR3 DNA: TGTGCCAGCACCCCCCAGGGGTTCACAGATACGCAGTATTTT. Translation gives CASTPQGFTDTQYF. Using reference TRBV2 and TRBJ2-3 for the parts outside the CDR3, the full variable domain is EPEVTQTPSHQVTQMGQEVILRCVPISNHLYFYWYRQILGQKVEFLVSFYNNEISEKSEIFDDQFSVERPDGSNFTLKIRSTKLEDSAMYFCASTPQGFTDTQYFGPGTRLTVL.

CDR3 sequence reads: CASSAQGSGYEQYF. CDR3 in DNA: TGTGCCAGCTCAGCACAGGGGTCGGGCTACGAGCAGTACTTC. The rearrangement uses TRBV18 and TRBJ2-7, with TRBD1 identical over 7 bases. With V trimmed by 5 bases and J by 3 bases, 7 bases remained unmatched. This CDR3 region has 14 residues. CDR1 and CDR2 (germline): KGHSH, LQKENI. Combining the CDR3 with reference TRBV18 and TRBJ2-7 gives the whole variable domain NAGVMQNPRHLVRRRGQEARLRCSPMKGHSHVYWYRQLPEEGLKFMVYLQKENIIDESGMPKERFSAEFPKEGPSILRIQQVVRGDSAAYFCASSAQGSGYEQYFGPGTRLTVT.

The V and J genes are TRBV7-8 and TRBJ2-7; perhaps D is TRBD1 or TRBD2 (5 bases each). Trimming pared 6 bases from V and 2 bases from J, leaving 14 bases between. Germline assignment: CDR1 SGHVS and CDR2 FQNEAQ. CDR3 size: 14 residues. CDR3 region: CASSNTGTPYEQYF. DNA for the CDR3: TGTGCCAGCAGTAACACCGGGACCCCCTACGAGCAGTACTTC.

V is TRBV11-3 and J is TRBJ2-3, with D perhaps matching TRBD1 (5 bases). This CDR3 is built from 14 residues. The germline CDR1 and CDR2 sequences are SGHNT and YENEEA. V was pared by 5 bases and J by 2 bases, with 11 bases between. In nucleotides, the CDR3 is TGTGCCAGCAGCCCCCAGGGTTCCACAGATACGCAGTATTTT. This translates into CASSPQGSTDTQYF.

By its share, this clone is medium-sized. The CDR3 DNA sequence: TGTGCCAGCGGCGGGAAGAGGACAGGGGACACCGGGGAGCTGTTTTTT. It yields the protein CASGGKRTGDTGELFF. The rearrangement uses TRBV11-2 and TRBJ2-2; 9 bases map to TRBD1. Germline V gene data show CDR1 as SGHAT and CDR2 as FQNNGV. After removal of 8 bases from V and 3 bases from J, the junction contained 10 bases not matched to a gene. The CDR3 spans 16 residues. Based on the CDR3 plus reference TRBV11-2 and TRBJ2-2, the full variable domain is EAGVAQSPRYKIIEKRQSVAFWCNPISGHATLYWYQQILGQGPKLLIQFQNNGVVDDSQLPKDRFSAERLKGVDSTLKIQPAKLEDSAVYLCASGGKRTGDTGELFFGEGSRLTVL.

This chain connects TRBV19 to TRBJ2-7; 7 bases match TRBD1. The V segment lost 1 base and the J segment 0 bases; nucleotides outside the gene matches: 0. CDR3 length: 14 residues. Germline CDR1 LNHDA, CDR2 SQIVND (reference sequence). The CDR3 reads CASSIGDSSYEQYF. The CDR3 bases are TGTGCCAGTAGTATAGGGGACAGCTCCTACGAGCAGTACTTC.

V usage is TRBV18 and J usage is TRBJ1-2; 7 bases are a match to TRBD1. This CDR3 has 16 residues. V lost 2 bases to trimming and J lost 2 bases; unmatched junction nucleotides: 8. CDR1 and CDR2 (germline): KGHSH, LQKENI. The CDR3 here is CASSPNTGDQNYGYTF. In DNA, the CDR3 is TGTGCCAGCTCACCAAACACAGGGGACCAGAACTATGGCTACACCTTC.

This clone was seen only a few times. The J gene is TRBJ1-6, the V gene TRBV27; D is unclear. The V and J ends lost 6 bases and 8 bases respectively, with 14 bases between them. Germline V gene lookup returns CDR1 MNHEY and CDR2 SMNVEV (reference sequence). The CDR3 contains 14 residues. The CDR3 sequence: CASRRPRRDSPLHF. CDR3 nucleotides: TGTGCCAGCAGGCGTCCCCGTCGCGATTCACCCCTCCACTTT.

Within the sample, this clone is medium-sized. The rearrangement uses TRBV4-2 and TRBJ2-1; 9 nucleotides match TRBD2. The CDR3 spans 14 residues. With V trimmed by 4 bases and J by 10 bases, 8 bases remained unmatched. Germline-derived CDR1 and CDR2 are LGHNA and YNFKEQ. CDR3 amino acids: CASSPPSGTSEQFF. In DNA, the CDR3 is TGTGCCAGCAGCCCCCCCTCCGGGACTAGCGAGCAGTTCTTC.

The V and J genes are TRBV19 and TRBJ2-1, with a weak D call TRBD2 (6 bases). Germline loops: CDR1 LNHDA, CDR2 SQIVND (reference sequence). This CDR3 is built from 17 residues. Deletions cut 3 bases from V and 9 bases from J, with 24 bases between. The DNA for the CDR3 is TGTGCCAGTAGTATGTTTGGCGGAACTCGACCCGGGAGTGAGCAGTTCTTC. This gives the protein CASSMFGGTRPGSEQFF.

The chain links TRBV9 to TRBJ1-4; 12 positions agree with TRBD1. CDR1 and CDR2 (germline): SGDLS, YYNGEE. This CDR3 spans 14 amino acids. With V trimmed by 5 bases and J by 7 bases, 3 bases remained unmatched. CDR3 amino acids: CASRGQGAREKLFF. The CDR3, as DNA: TGTGCCAGCAGGGGACAGGGGGCGCGTGAAAAACTGTTTTTT.

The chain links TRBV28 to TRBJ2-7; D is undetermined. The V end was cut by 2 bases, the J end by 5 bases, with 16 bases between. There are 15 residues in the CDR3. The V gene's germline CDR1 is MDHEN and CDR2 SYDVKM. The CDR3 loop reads CASSLGQVVVDEQYF. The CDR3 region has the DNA TGTGCCAGCAGTTTAGGGCAGGTCGTCGTGGACGAGCAGTACTTC.